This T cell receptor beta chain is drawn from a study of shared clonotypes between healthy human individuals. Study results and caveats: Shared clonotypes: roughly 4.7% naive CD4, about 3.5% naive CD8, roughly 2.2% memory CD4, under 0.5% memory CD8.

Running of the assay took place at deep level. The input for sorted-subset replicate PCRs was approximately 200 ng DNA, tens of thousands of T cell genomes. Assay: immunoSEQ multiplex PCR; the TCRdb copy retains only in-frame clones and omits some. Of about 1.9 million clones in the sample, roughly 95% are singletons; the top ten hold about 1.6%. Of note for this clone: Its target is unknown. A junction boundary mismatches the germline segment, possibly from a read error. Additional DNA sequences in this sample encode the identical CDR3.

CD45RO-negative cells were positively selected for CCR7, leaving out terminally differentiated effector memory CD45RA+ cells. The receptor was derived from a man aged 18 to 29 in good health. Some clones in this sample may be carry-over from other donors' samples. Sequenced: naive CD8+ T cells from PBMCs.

The CDR3 region is CASSLAGSSYEQYF. The CDR3 nucleotides are TGTGCCAGCAGCCTAGCGGGAAGCTCCTACGAGCAGTACTTC. The rearrangement uses TRBV11-1 and TRBJ2-7, with TRBD2 identical over 9 bases. The CDR3 contains 14 residues. Germline CDR1 is SGHAT and CDR2 is FQDESV (reference sequence).